This T cell receptor (beta chain) was obtained from a study of cytomegalovirus exposure and HLA in healthy donors. Overall study results and limits: For most TCR beta V segments, an earlier analysis put the productive rate at about 90% or about 30% of the time. TRBV6-2, TRBV6-3 and some other V segments were excluded as indistinguishable. A later analysis reported that several of the most significant clusters appeared to be linked to common viral pathogens, among them Epstein-Barr virus. Association with HLA alleles at 0.05 false discovery rate was found for roughly 17,000 TCR beta sequences in a later analysis.

This CDR3 has 15 amino acids. V lost 6 bases to trimming and J lost 4 bases; unmatched junction nucleotides: 5. Germline-derived CDR1 and CDR2 are MNHNS and SASEGT. About this clone: Its antigen is as yet unknown.

Primers included in the PCR were 60 Vbeta and 13 Jbeta primers. TCRdb keeps only in-frame clones here, not all; method: immunoSEQ multiplex PCR. Seen here are about 180,000 clones, 80% observed once, and the top ten hold around 1.4%. Material for sequencing was PBMCs. J is TRBJ2-5 and V is TRBV6-1, with 13 nucleotides matching TRBD2. This TCR came from a girl aged 10-17 years in good health and CMV-seropositive. The CDR3 DNA sequence: TGTGCCAGCAGGCCCACTAGCGGGAGGGGAGAGACCCAGTACTTC. This sequence encodes CASRPTSGRGETQYF.